This T cell receptor (beta chain) was sequenced for a study of cytomegalovirus exposure and HLA in healthy donors. Findings of the study overall: Common viral pathogens seemed to be connected with several of the most significant clusters, according to a later analysis. Segments of the TCR beta V type were, in most cases, productive about 87% or about 30% of the time in an earlier analysis.

13 Jbeta primers and 60 Vbeta primers were used for the PCR. Data came from immunoSEQ multiplex PCR; TCRdb stores just in-frame clones and leaves some out. Of about 93,000 clones listed, around 80% are singletons. This clone was seen a few times. Its target is unknown. This CDR3 is built from 15 residues. J lost 3 bases, V lost 0 bases, and 3 bases had no gene match. CDR1 is SGHDT and CDR2 is YYEEEE in the germline V gene. Specimen: PBMCs. The clonotype was recovered from a man aged 25 to 40 in good health and CMV-seronegative. The chain is built from TRBV5-6 and TRBJ2-7; TRBD2 matches at 10 bases. CDR3 nucleotide sequence: TGTGCCAGCAGCTTGGGAACTAGCGGGGTCTACGAGCAGTACTTC. It is translated as CASSLGTSGVYEQYF. Combining the CDR3 with reference TRBV5-6 and TRBJ2-7 gives the whole variable domain DAGVTQSPTHLIKTRGQQVTLRCSPKSGHDTVSWYQQALGQGPQFIFQYYEEEERQRGNFPDRFSGHQFPNYSSELNVNALLLGDSALYLCASSLGTSGVYEQYFGPGTRLTVT.